The sequence of this T cell receptor beta chain was determined in a study of blood T cell repertoires in COVID-19 (TCRdb year 2020). For context, the study as a whole: The collaborator samples originated in the United States, Italy and Spain and spanned the acute and convalescent phases of COVID-19. The dataset comprised deeply sampled blood TCRbeta repertoires from subjects exposed to, actively infected with, or recovered from COVID-19. The repertoires were released in a freely available public database intended as a resource for research on the immune response to SARS-CoV-2. The material from the prospective study consisted of cDNA or gDNA derived from T cells, B-cell-depleted T cells, or PBMCs. HLA class I and class II types, where available, came from metadata supplied by the sample provider rather than from assay-based typing. The sample metadata nearly always contained a de-identified subject ID, COVID-19 status, age in years and sex. Samples were obtained from the ongoing ImmuneRACE study (first 160 participants) and from some 1,200 subjects provided by 6 global collaborators.

What the work shows at the level of the full study, not this receptor alone: How much clinical and demographic metadata was included differed by source and by participant, and the metadata was provided uncurated.

To note about this clone: Its cognate antigen has yet to be identified. No clone much larger than this one lies a single base away; base qualities are absent.

Taken from the germline V gene, the CDR1 and CDR2 loops are SGDLS and YYNGEE. V and J are trimmed by 0 bases and 3 bases, and the gene matches miss 8 bases of the junction. CDR3 length: 17 amino acids, cysteine to phenylalanine. CDR3 DNA is the only sequence kept; it has 51 bases, read in frame from the first base. At one collaborating source in Seattle, patients were enrolled during active infection and were followed longitudinally through the course of disease. The collaborating institutions used their own protocols to collect whole blood in K2EDTA tubes. For TCRbeta analysis, collaborators shipped samples in one of three forms: frozen whole blood, isolated PBMCs, or DNA extracted from either of those sample types. The immunoSEQ Assay, a bias-controlled multiplex PCR, was used to amplify TCRbeta CDR3 regions from genomic DNA. The paper's processing steps were these. The number of nucleated cells in each sample was estimated from the amplification of reference gene primers within the assay. To quantify the absolute abundance of each unique TCRbeta CDR3 rearrangement, sequence reads were collapsed and filtered. For each sample, productive Simpson clonality was calculated by taking the square root of Simpson's diversity index across productive rearrangements. In its TCRdb copy, this immuneACCESS table keeps in-frame sequences only and misses some clones. Where compared with another copy, unresolved V genes explain less than half of these, and the others have no known cause. V and J calls and clone size are those listed in that table; D and trimming were worked out from the DNA. For this sample the table gives around 200,000 clones, of which more than 75% were detected only once. The top ten clones comprise 18% of the sample.

Sequenced: peripheral blood. The chain couples TRBV9 to TRBJ2-2; the central 7 bases match TRBD1. This TCR was sampled from an older person with COVID-19, enrolled during active disease. CDR3 protein: CASSVVGQAPYTGELFF. At the DNA level, the sequence is TGTGCCAGCAGCGTAGTAGGACAGGCACCCTACACCGGGGAGCTGTTTTTT.